This T cell receptor beta chain is drawn from a study of metastatic and nonmetastatic thyroid tumors. Study-level information: Repertoires were compared across blood and tumor or nodule tissue from malignant and benign thyroid patients.

Using MiXCR, TCRdb reanalyzed the PCR reads. Of over 35,000 clones listed, roughly 13% are singletons. A few counts support this clone. The target antigen is unknown. Patients had received no treatment of any kind before thyroid surgery. General observations from the study: Compared with benign nodules, malignant thyroid tumors were reported to have significantly higher TCR beta diversity in both blood and tumor.

Sequenced sample: blood. The receptor was derived from a female donor with papillary thyroid cancer or a benign thyroid nodule (not recorded which). Some clones in this sample may be carry-over from other donors' samples.

CDR3 DNA sequence: TGTGCCAGCAGGCCAGGACAGTGCATAAATTCACCCCTCCACTTT. This encodes CASRPGQCINSPLHF. This rearrangement joins TRBV2 to TRBJ1-6; weak D call: TRBD1 (6 bases). This CDR3 is 15 amino acids long. Germline values: CDR1 SNHLY, CDR2 FYNNEI. Trimming pared 6 bases from V and 7 bases from J, leaving 16 bases between.